This T cell receptor beta chain is from a study of blood T cell repertoires in COVID-19. Germline V lookup: CDR1 SGHNT, CDR2 YYREEE (reference sequence). V was pared by 4 bases and J by 1 base, with 11 bases between. CDR3 length equals 14 residues. Assay used: immunoSEQ multiplex PCR; TCRdb lists only in-frame clones, some missing. Altogether 250,000 to 350,000 clones are present, roughly 87% being singletons, with the ten largest covering 2% to 2.5%. The chain is built from TRBV5-4 and TRBJ2-5, with D possibly matching TRBD1 (6 bases). This clonotype was obtained from a woman in her forties or fifties who had recovered from COVID-19. Sequenced sample: peripheral blood. The CDR3 nucleotides are TGTGCCAGCAGCAGCGCGACAGGCCAAGAGACCCAGTACTTC. Protein sequence: CASSSATGQETQYF.